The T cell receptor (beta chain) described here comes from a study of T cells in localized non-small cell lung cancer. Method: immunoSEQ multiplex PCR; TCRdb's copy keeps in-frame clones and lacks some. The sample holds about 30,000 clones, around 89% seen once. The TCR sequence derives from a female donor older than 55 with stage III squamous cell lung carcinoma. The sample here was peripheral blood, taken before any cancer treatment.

The CDR3 sequence: CASSSSGSGVDTQYF. Written as DNA, the CDR3 is TGTGCCAGCAGCTCCAGCGGGAGTGGGGTAGATACGCAGTATTTT. J is TRBJ2-3 and V is TRBV7-9; 8 positions agree with TRBD2. Looked up from germline, CDR1 is SEHNR and CDR2 is FQNEAQ (reference sequence). This CDR3 is built from 15 residues. V lost 4 bases, J lost 5 bases, and 8 bases stayed unmatched. The full variable domain, rest sourced from reference TRBV7-9 and TRBJ2-3, is DTGVSQNPRHKITKRGQNVTFRCDPISEHNRLYWYRQTLGQGPEFLTYFQNEAQLEKSRLLSDRFSAERPKGSFSTLEIQRTEQGDSAMYLCASSSSGSGVDTQYFGPGTRLTVL.